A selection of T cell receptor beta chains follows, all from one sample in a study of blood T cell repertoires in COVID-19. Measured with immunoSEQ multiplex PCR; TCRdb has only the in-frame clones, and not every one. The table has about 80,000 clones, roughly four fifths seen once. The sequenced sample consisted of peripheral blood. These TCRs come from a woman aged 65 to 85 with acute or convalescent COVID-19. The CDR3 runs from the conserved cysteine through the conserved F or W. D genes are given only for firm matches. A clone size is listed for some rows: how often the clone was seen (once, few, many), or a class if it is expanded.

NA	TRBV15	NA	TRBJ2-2	CATSRDRGDIGGELFF	TGTGCCACCAGCAGAGATCGAGGAGATATTGGCGGGGAGCTGTTTTTT
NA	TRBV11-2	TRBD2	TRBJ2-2	CASSFRLAGTTYTGELFF	TGTGCCAGCAGCTTCCGACTAGCGGGAACCACATACACCGGGGAGCTGTTTTTT
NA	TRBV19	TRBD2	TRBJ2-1	CASSNVLGRVEQFF	TGTGCCAGTAGTAACGTCCTCGGGAGGGTTGAGCAGTTCTTC
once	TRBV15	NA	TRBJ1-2	CATSRAPTGYGYTF	TGTGCCACCAGCAGAGCCCCCACCGGCTATGGCTACACCTTC
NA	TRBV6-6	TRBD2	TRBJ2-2	CASSSGTSRTGELFF	TGTGCCAGCAGTTCAGGGACTAGCCGCACCGGGGAGCTGTTTTTT
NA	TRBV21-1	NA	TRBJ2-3	CASSEDRGEGDTQYF	TGTGCCAGCAGCGAGGACAGGGGTGAGGGAGATACGCAGTATTTT
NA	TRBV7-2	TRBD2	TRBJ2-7	CASSVRDYPYEQYF	TGTGCCAGCAGCGTTAGGGACTACCCCTACGAGCAGTACTTC
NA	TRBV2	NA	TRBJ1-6	CASSERVINSPLHF	TGTGCCAGCAGTGAACGGGTGATCAATTCACCCCTCCACTTT
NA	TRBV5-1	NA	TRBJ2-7	CASSLDKYEQYF	TGCGCCAGCAGCTTGGACAAATACGAGCAGTACTTC
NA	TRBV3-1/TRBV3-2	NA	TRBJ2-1	CASSQLLSNEQFF	TGTGCCAGCAGCCAACTACTTAGTAATGAGCAGTTCTTC
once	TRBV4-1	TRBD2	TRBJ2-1	CASSQDQREGYEQFF	TGCGCCAGCAGCCAAGATCAGCGGGAGGGATATGAGCAGTTCTTC
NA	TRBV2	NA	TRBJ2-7	CASNPVGAAEQYF	TGTGCCAGCAATCCGGTGGGGGCGGCTGAGCAGTACTTC
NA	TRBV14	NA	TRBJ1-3	CASSLGLGNTIYF	TGTGCCAGCAGCCTCGGACTGGGAAACACCATATATTTT
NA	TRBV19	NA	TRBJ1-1	CASSIARGRTEAFF	TGTGCCAGTAGTATAGCCAGAGGGAGGACTGAAGCTTTCTTT
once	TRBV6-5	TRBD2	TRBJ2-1	CASISSGPYNEQFF	TGTGCCAGCATATCTAGCGGGCCCTACAATGAGCAGTTCTTC
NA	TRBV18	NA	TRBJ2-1	CASSPGAVMDNEQFF	TGTGCCAGCTCACCTGGGGCCGTAATGGACAATGAGCAGTTCTTC
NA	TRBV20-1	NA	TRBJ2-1	CSASRLAEGGVYYNEQFF	TGCAGTGCTAGTAGATTAGCGGAGGGGGGGGTTTATTACAATGAGCAGTTCTTC
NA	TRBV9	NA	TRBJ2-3	CASSVEGRLVRDTQYF	TGTGCCAGCAGCGTAGAGGGGCGCCTAGTACGGGATACGCAGTATTTT
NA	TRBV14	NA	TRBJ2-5	CASSLRAGRPKETQYF	TGTGCCAGCAGCCTCCGGGCAGGGCGTCCCAAAGAGACCCAGTACTTC
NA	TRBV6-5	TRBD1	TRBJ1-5	CASTGYDREVQPQHF	TGTGCCAGCACAGGGTATGACAGGGAAGTTCAGCCCCAGCATTTT
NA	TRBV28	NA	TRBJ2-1	CASRTYPYNEQFF	TGTGCCAGCAGAACCTACCCCTACAATGAGCAGTTCTTC
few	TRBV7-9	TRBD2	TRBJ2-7	CASSSREGFSSYEQYF	TGTGCCAGCAGCTCTAGGGAGGGATTTAGCTCCTACGAGCAGTACTTC
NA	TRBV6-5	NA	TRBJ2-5	CATRPQGLETQYF	TGTGCCACCCGCCCACAGGGTTTAGAGACCCAGTACTTC
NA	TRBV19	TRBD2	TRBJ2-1	CASSIPPLGAGGNEQFF	TGTGCCAGTAGTATCCCCCCCCTGGGTGCGGGGGGGAATGAGCAGTTCTTC
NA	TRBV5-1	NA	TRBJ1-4	CASSSPVGRGGEKLFF	TGCGCCAGCAGCTCGCCCGTGGGCCGGGGGGGTGAAAAACTGTTTTTT
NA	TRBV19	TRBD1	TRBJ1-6	CASSIGQGQSPLHF	TGTGCCAGTAGTATCGGACAGGGACAATCACCCCTCCACTTT
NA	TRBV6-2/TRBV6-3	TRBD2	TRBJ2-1	CASSYSFPSGSIYNEQFF	TGTGCCAGCAGTTACTCTTTCCCTAGCGGGAGTATCTACAATGAGCAGTTCTTC
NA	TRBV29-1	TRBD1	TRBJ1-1	CSVESRQGNTEAFF	TGCAGCGTTGAAAGTCGACAGGGGAACACTGAAGCTTTCTTT
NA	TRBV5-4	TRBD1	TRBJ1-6	CASSAGQGRNSPLHF	TGTGCCAGCAGCGCGGGACAGGGTCGGAATTCACCCCTCCACTTT
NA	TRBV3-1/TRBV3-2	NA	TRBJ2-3	CASSQGATDTQYF	TGTGCCAGCAGCCAAGGAGCTACAGATACGCAGTATTTT
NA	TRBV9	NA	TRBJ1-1	CASSEAPMTDSNTEAFF	TGTGCCAGCAGCGAGGCCCCCATGACAGATTCGAACACTGAAGCTTTCTTT
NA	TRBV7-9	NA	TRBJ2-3	CASGFGSKDTQYF	TGTGCCAGCGGATTCGGGTCGAAAGATACGCAGTATTTT
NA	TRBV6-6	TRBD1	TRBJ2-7	CASRQSGGSYEQYF	TGTGCCAGCAGACAGTCAGGGGGCTCCTACGAGCAGTACTTC
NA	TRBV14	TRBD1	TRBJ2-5	CASSQGTGETQYF	TGTGCCAGCAGCCAAGGGACAGGAGAGACCCAGTACTTC
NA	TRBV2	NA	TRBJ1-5	CASNPTRGENQPQHF	TGTGCCAGCAACCCGACTCGGGGGGAAAATCAGCCCCAGCATTTT
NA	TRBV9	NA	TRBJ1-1	CASSVEAGLNTEAFF	TGTGCCAGCAGCGTAGAGGCAGGATTGAACACTGAAGCTTTCTTT
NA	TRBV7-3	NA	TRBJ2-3	CASSGDVSDTQYF	TGTGCCAGCAGTGGAGACGTCTCAGATACGCAGTATTTT
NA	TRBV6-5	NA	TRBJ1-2	CASSLRDIDYGYTF	TGTGCCAGCAGTCTCCGGGACATTGACTATGGCTACACCTTC
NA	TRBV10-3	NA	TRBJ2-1	CAIFAGNEQFF	TGTGCCATCTTCGCCGGGAATGAGCAGTTCTTC
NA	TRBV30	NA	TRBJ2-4	CAWSIQGFGIQYF	TGTGCCTGGAGTATACAGGGCTTCGGCATTCAGTACTTC
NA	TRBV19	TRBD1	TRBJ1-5	CASRDRGSNQPQHF	TGTGCCAGTAGGGACAGGGGGTCGAATCAGCCCCAGCATTTT
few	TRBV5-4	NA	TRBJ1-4	CASKIQGDEKLFF	TGTGCCAGCAAGATTCAGGGTGACGAAAAACTGTTTTTT
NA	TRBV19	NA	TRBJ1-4	CASTYDSLNEKLFF	TGTGCCAGTACCTACGACAGTCTTAATGAAAAACTGTTTTTT
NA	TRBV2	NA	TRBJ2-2	CASSAVDYSVGELFF	TGTGCCAGCAGCGCCGTCGATTACAGTGTCGGGGAGCTGTTTTTT
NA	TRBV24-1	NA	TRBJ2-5	CATSGQGLEKTQYF	TGTGCCACCAGTGGGCAGGGGTTGGAAAAGACCCAGTACTTC
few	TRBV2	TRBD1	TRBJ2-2	CASSLTGGSTGELFF	TGTGCCAGCAGCCTAACAGGGGGCAGCACCGGGGAGCTGTTTTTT
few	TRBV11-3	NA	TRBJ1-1	CASSSAGARNTEAFF	TGTGCCAGCAGCTCGGCGGGCGCAAGGAACACTGAAGCTTTCTTT
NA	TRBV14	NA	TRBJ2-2	CASSPRGTGELFF	TGTGCCAGCAGCCCCAGGGGCACCGGGGAGCTGTTTTTT
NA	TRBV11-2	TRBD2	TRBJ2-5	CASSSGLAGVAETQYF	TGTGCCAGCAGCTCAGGACTAGCGGGAGTTGCAGAGACCCAGTACTTC
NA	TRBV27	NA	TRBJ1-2	CASSPGLISVGYTF	TGTGCCAGCAGTCCGGGACTAATCAGTGTTGGCTACACCTTC
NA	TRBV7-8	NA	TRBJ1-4	CASSIRTATNEKLFF	TGTGCCAGCAGTATAAGAACTGCAACTAATGAAAAACTGTTTTTT
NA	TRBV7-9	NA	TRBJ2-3	CASSLTASVTDTQYF	TGTGCCAGCAGCTTAACGGCTAGCGTCACAGATACGCAGTATTTT
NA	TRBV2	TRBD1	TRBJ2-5	CASMTGRETQYF	TGTGCCAGCATGACAGGGCGGGAGACCCAGTACTTC
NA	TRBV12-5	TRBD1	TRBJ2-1	CASGLQGNEQFF	TGTGCTAGTGGTCTACAGGGGAATGAGCAGTTCTTC
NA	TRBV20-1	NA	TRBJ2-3	CSAEVGHLYF	TGCAGTGCCGAAGTGGGACACCTGTATTTT